Presented here are 14 T cell receptor delta chains from one specimen sequenced in a study of γδ T cells in repeated Plasmodium falciparum infection. TCRdb ran CATT on the multiplex PCR reads. The sample holds 70,000 to 95,000 delta-chain clones, about 1.5% seen once. Bulk repertoires came from Vgamma9/Vdelta2+ or Vdelta2-negative gammadelta T cells flow-sorted from PBMC. The sequenced sample consisted of gamma-delta T cells from blood. These TCRs come from a pool of human donors (malaria-infected and uninfected, not separated).

This clone has just a few counts. TCRdb's protein, taken from a much larger clone, differs from this DNA's translation at residue 16, likely owing to a read error; the protein displayed comes from the DNA. V usage is TRDV1 and J usage is TRDJ1; 8 bases agree with TRDD3. TCRdb supplies no J gene; here it was assigned by aligning the nucleotide sequence to germline. The germline V gene has CDR1 TSWWSYY and CDR2 QGS. This CDR3 comprises 22 residues. Trimming at V came to 2 bases and at J to 1 base, leaving 24 bases not matched to a gene. CDR3 coding DNA: TGTGCTCTTGGGGAAGGTGTTACCCGGGGCCGACTGGGGGCTCCGTGCACCGATAAACTCATCTTT. It is translated as CALGEGVTRGRLGAPCTDKLIF.

In its sample, this clone was seen many times. The V and J genes are TRDV1 and TRDJ1; 11 bases align to TRDD3. The J gene, left out of TCRdb, was set here by checking the DNA against germline. The CDR3 runs 20 residues. Germline V CDR1 and CDR2: TSWWSYY, QGS. The junction had 12 bases not matched to a gene; V was cut back by 0 bases and J by 0 bases. For the CDR3, the DNA is TGTGCTCTTGGGGAACTTTGGGTGGCTGGGGGATACAAGTACACCGATAAACTCATCTTT. It encodes CALGELWVAGGYKYTDKLIF.

This clone was seen a few times. For this DNA, TCRdb reports the protein of a much larger clone, which diverges at residue 14, most likely from a read error; the protein presented here is translated directly from the DNA. The chain has TRDV1 and TRDJ1; the match to TRDD3 covers 8 bases. Germline trimming cut 1 base from V and 0 bases from J; bases unmatched to any gene: 28. The CDR3 totals 24 residues. The V gene's germline CDR1 is TSWWSYY and CDR2 QGS. The CDR3 DNA sequence: TGTGCTCTTGGGGAACCGGAACCTGTACCTAGGACGAGGGACTACTGGGGGTACACCGATAAACTCATCTTT. Translation gives CALGEPEPVPRTRDYWGYTDKLIF.

About this clone itself: A read error likely explains why the TCRdb protein, taken from a much larger clone, differs from this DNA's translation at residue 11; the protein shown is translated from the DNA. The chain couples TRDV3 to TRDJ4; 11 nucleotides line up with TRDD3. CDR3 length: 15 amino acids. Per the germline V gene, CDR1 is TVYSNPD and CDR2 is GDNSRS (reference sequence). Trimming cost V 0 bases and J 5 bases; bases outside gene matches: 11. The CDR3 sequence: CAFSPGWGILMPLIF. Written as DNA, the CDR3 is TGTGCCTTTAGTCCAGGCTGGGGGATACTGATGCCCCTGATCTTT.

This clone was counted only a few times. This likely came from a read error, as a far larger clone is one base away. Additional DNA sequences in this sample encode the identical CDR3. The genes are TRDV1 and TRDJ1; 8 positions agree with TRDD2. The J gene was not available in TCRdb and was assigned here by matching the DNA to germline segments. Germline V gene sequence: CDR1 TSWWSYY, CDR2 QGS. The CDR3 length is 25 residues. The CDR3 sequence: CALGELNAPTSYPYHTLMYTDKLIF. CDR3 coding DNA: TGTGCTCTTGGGGAACTAAACGCCCCCACTTCCTACCCGTACCATACGCTGATGTACACCGACAAACTCATCTTT.

This clone showed up just a few times. The protein held in TCRdb is that of a much larger clone and does not match this DNA's translation at residue 5, likely because of a read error; the protein shown is translated from the DNA. J is TRDJ1 and V is TRDV1; 8 bases map to TRDD3. The V segment lost 4 bases and the J segment 6 bases; nucleotides outside the gene matches: 19. CDR3 length: 18 amino acids. Germline values: CDR1 TSWWSYY, CDR2 QGS. The CDR3 sequence is CALGVRDGRGIIGYKLIF. As DNA, the CDR3 is TGTGCTCTTGGGGTCAGGGACGGAAGGGGGATAATCGGGTATAAACTCATCTTT.

In this sample, this clone turned up a few times. TCRdb's listed protein matches a much larger clone and diverges from this DNA's translation at residue 11, likely through a read error; the protein shown comes from the DNA. This chain's CDR3 is CACDTLGGGTGKLIF. The DNA for the CDR3 is TGTGCCTGTGACACGCTGGGGGGGGGCACCGGTAAACTCATCTTT. The rearrangement links TRDV2 to TRDJ1; 7 bases fit TRDD3. Here the J gene came from matching the DNA to germline, since TCRdb omits it. This CDR3 has 15 amino acids. CDR1 and CDR2 from the germline V gene are GEAIGNYY and EKD.

Details on this clone: TCRdb lists the protein of a much larger clone for this DNA, which differs at residue 16, so this is likely a read error; the protein given here is translated from the DNA itself. The genes are TRDV1 and TRDJ1; 8 bases align to TRDD3. No J gene was available from TCRdb, and it was assigned here by a germline match of the DNA. Trimming cost V 2 bases and J 9 bases; bases outside gene matches: 23. The germline gives CDR1 TSWWSYY, CDR2 QGS. The CDR3 has 19 residues. DNA of the CDR3: TGTGCTCTTGGGGAAGCGTCGAGTCCCAACTACTGGGGGGGCTACGAACTCATCTTT. It yields the protein CALGEASSPNYWGGYELIF.

This clone was picked up many times. CDR3 protein: CALGERAFRRLLDKLIF. The CDR3 DNA follows: TGTGCTCTTGGGGAACGGGCCTTCCGGAGGCTACTCGATAAACTCATCTTT. This chain joins TRDV1 and TRDJ1; tentatively, D is TRDD2 (6 bases). Looked up from germline, CDR1 is TSWWSYY and CDR2 is QGS. V shed 1 base and J shed 4 bases, with 19 bases lying between them. This CDR3 comprises 17 residues.

Turning to this clone: Translating this DNA gives a protein that differs at residue 11 from the TCRdb one, which belongs to a much larger clone; a read error is likely, and the protein shown is this translation. The chain joins TRDV1 to TRDJ1; 12 bases match TRDD3. The V and J ends lost 1 base and 2 bases, in that order; junction bases with no gene match: 17. Germline lookup yields CDR1 TSWWSYY and CDR2 QGS. This CDR3 region has 21 residues. The CDR3 DNA sequence: TGTGCTCTTGGGGAACAGGCTTTCAATTGGCCACTGGGGGATACAACCGATAAACTCATCTTT. As protein: CALGEQAFNWPLGDTTDKLIF.

Only a few counts were recorded for this clone. The protein that TCRdb holds for this DNA derives from a much larger clone and differs from the translated DNA at residue 13, which likely indicates a read error; the protein shown here is translated from the DNA. The CDR3 DNA sequence: TGTGCCTGTGACACCGGCGACTGGGGGGAAAGCTCCCGGGACACCCGACAGATGTTTTTC. Translated: CACDTGDWGESSRDTRQMFF. The chain is built from TRDV2 and TRDJ3; 8 positions match TRDD3. Here the J gene was assigned by germline matching of the DNA, as TCRdb has none. Germline CDR1 is GEAIGNYY and CDR2 is EKD. The CDR3 totals 20 residues.

Only a few counts were recorded for this clone. A far bigger clonotype differs at one base, so this is likely a read error. Other DNA sequences from this sample encode an identical CDR3 as well. The V gene reported is TRDV2; the J gene is uncalled; the table gives TRDD3 as D, unverified against the DNA. Germline-derived CDR1 and CDR2 are GEAIGNYY and EKD. The CDR3 length is 16 residues. The CDR3 nucleotides are TGTGCCTGTGACACCATTCTGCGGGAGATCACCGATAAGCTCATCTTT. Translation gives CACDTILREITDKLIF.

This clone has only a few counts. The chain joins TRDV1 to TRDJ1; a weak D match, TRDD3 (6 bases). TCRdb gives no J gene; it was assigned here by matching the DNA to germline. Germline-derived CDR1 and CDR2 are TSWWSYY and QGS. This CDR3 has 21 residues. The V gene lost 0 bases and the J gene lost 1 base, with 27 bases spanning the gap. The CDR3 sequence is CALGELRHYFGYLRPTDKLIF. The CDR3 DNA reads TGTGCTCTTGGGGAACTAAGGCACTACTTCGGATACCTGAGGCCCACCGATAAACTCATCTTT.

The chain uses TRDV3 and TRDJ1; 7 positions match TRDD3. The J gene, left out of TCRdb, was set here by checking the DNA against germline. This CDR3 region has 16 residues. Trimming cost V 3 bases and J 6 bases; bases outside gene matches: 19. Germline V gene sequence: CDR1 TVYSNPD, CDR2 GDNSRS (reference sequence). The CDR3 DNA is TGTGCCTTCCCTAGGCTGGGGGGTCCTTGCGCCAATAAACTCATCTTT. Translation gives CAFPRLGGPCANKLIF.